The sequence of this T cell receptor beta chain was determined in a study of OX40 agonist ivuxolimab in advanced cancers. Describing the broader study: Ivuxolimab, which targeted the costimulatory receptor OX40 (CD134), was an agonistic, fully human IgG2 monoclonal antibody. Intravenous ivuxolimab was administered to patients every 2 weeks at six dose levels: 0.01, 0.1, 0.3, 1.5, 3 and 10 mg/kg. Of the roughly 52 dose-escalation patients, hepatocellular carcinoma was present in about 19, melanoma in approximately 15, renal cell carcinoma in 9 and head and neck cancer in 9. The dose-escalation cohort was roughly 83% male with a mean age of about 60 years, ranging from roughly 20 to 80. Patients were allowed to have had prior anti-PD-1, anti-PD-L1 or anti-CTLA-4 therapy, and 30% to 40% of the dose-escalation patients had previously received checkpoint inhibitors. Partial responses were achieved by three dose-escalation patients, of whom one had hepatocellular carcinoma and two had cutaneous melanoma. Peripheral TCRbeta sequencing aimed to test whether ivuxolimab altered TCR sequence diversity and caused clonal T-cell expansion. The paper describes the monotherapy dose-escalation part (N = 52 patients) of the phase I trial of ivuxolimab.

Study-wide conclusions, independent of this receptor: The antigen specificity of the clonally expanded peripheral T cells was not determined. At doses of 0.1 to 3.0 mg/kg, clonal expansion of both CD4+ and CD8+ T cells in blood was seen between baseline and week 6. In the 0.1-3.0 mg/kg groups, partial responders had among the lowest normalized peripheral clonal expansion, particularly in CD8+ T cells. Low levels of normalized T-cell clonal expansion were also shown by some nonresponding patients. After ivuxolimab, CD8+ T cells had more expanded clones than CD4+ T cells on average.

The trial excluded patients who had a history of autoimmune disease or who were on systemic immunosuppression. Peripheral blood for TCR sequencing was collected from all dose cohorts at baseline, on cycle 4 day 1, and on cycle 7 day 1. The samples were drawn from a first-in-human, open-label, multicenter phase I dose-escalation trial of ivuxolimab. The trial enrolled adults with locally advanced or metastatic head and neck squamous cell, hepatocellular, melanoma or renal cell carcinoma. Before TCR sequencing, CD4+ T cells and CD8+ T cells were sorted from peripheral blood as separate populations. For sequencing of the TCRbeta CDR3 region, genomic DNA was extracted from the sorted cells. The immunoSEQ Assay was used to sequence the TCRbeta CDR3 regions. Imported from immuneACCESS, the table was reduced by TCRdb to in-frame sequences with V and J called. These copies leave out some clones; in studies compared against another copy, an unresolved V gene accounts for under half, and the cause of the remainder is not known. The sample table records fewer than 100,000 clones; more than 80% of these occur just once. Jointly, the top ten make up 9% to 10% of the sample.

On this clone: The antigen this receptor binds is unknown. No base quality information exists; no much larger clone differs at one position.

This TCR was recovered from an adult with an advanced solid tumor such as melanoma, head and neck, liver or kidney cancer. This specimen consisted of CD4+ or CD8+ T cells sorted from blood, obtained in a trial of the OX40 agonist ivuxolimab.

The CDR3 has the sequence CASSPGRRITDTQYF. The DNA sequence follows: TGTGCCAGCAGTCCGGGACGGCGGATCACAGATACGCAGTATTTT. This sequence uses TRBV27 and TRBJ2-3; the D gene could be TRBD1 or TRBD2, each one agreeing over 5 bases. V is shortened by 5 bases, J by 2 bases, and the region joining them spans 14 bases. The CDR3 runs 15 residues from the cysteine to the phenylalanine. Kept here is only the CDR3 DNA, which spans 45 bases and is read in frame from base 1. The CDR1 and CDR2 encoded by the germline V gene (reference sequence) are MNHEY and SMNVEV.